The 18 T cell receptor beta chains listed next were all sequenced from one sample in a study of OX40 agonist ivuxolimab in advanced cancers. Clones were sequenced by immunoSEQ multiplex PCR, and TCRdb holds only the in-frame ones, with some missing. Of more than 80,000 clones in the sample, about nine tenths were seen once. Sequences were derived from CD4+ or CD8+ T cells sorted from blood, sampled in a trial of the OX40 agonist ivuxolimab. Receptor source: an adult with an advanced solid tumor such as melanoma, head and neck, liver or kidney cancer.

This clone was seen only a few times. The CDR3 coding sequence is TGTGCCAGCACCCAGAGGAGCGAGGAGACCCAGTACTTC. This codes for CASTQRSEETQYF. The chain uses TRBV6-6 and TRBJ2-5; no firm D call. CDR1 is MNHNY, CDR2 SVGAGI, per germline (reference sequence). CDR3 length: 13 residues. V lost 7 bases, J lost 5 bases, and 14 bases lay in between.

This chain joins TRBV19 and TRBJ1-5; 7 bases match TRBD1. CDR3 size: 15 residues. The germline gives CDR1 LNHDA, CDR2 SQIVND (reference sequence). The V gene end was trimmed by 7 bases and the J gene end by 4 bases; junction bases not matched to a gene: 10. The CDR3 coding sequence is TGTGCCAGTACTCAGAGCCAGGGGGGAAATCAGCCCCAGCATTTT. Residues: CASTQSQGGNQPQHF.

This chain links TRBV7-9 with TRBJ2-3; a weak D match, TRBD2 (6 bases). The ends were cut back, 5 bases at V and 2 bases at J, with 17 bases in the middle. Germline loops: CDR1 SEHNR, CDR2 FQNEAQ (reference sequence). This CDR3 contains 16 residues. The chain's CDR3 is CASSTQTRYTTDTQYF. CDR3 bases: TGTGCCAGCAGCACACAGACTAGATATACCACAGATACGCAGTATTTT.

The V and J genes are TRBV18 and TRBJ2-5; TRBD1 agrees at 7 bases. V trimming: 3 bases; J trimming: 5 bases; junction bases outside the gene matches: 6. This CDR3 comprises 14 residues. Germline values: CDR1 KGHSH, CDR2 LQKENI. This chain's CDR3 is CASSPQGERETQYF. DNA of the CDR3: TGTGCCAGCTCACCCCAGGGGGAGAGGGAGACCCAGTACTTC.

This chain links TRBV7-2 with TRBJ1-5; 10 bases match TRBD1. This CDR3 region has 15 residues. The V gene end was trimmed by 6 bases and the J gene end by 5 bases; junction bases not matched to a gene: 7. The germline gives CDR1 SGHTA, CDR2 FQGNSA. CDR3 residues: CASRSGTGVYQPQHF. The CDR3 DNA reads as TGTGCCAGCAGAAGTGGGACAGGGGTTTATCAGCCCCAGCATTTT. The full variable domain, rest sourced from reference TRBV7-2 and TRBJ1-5, is GAGVSQSPSNKVTEKGKDVELRCDPISGHTALYWYRQSLGQGLEFLIYFQGNSAPDKSGLPSDRFSAERTGGSVSTLTIQRTQQEDSAVYLCASRSGTGVYQPQHFGDGTRLSIL.

The chain employs TRBV28 and TRBJ2-7, with TRBD1 as a possible D gene (6 bases). CDR1 MDHEN and CDR2 SYDVKM come from the germline V gene. CDR3 size: 15 residues. The ends were cut back, 2 bases at V and 2 bases at J, with 13 bases in the middle. This chain's CDR3 is CASSLPQGWAYEQYF. Here the CDR3 DNA reads TGTGCCAGCAGTTTACCACAGGGATGGGCCTACGAGCAGTACTTC.

The chain recombines TRBV7-9 with TRBJ1-1; D remains unclear. Germline lookup yields CDR1 SEHNR and CDR2 FQNEAQ (reference sequence). With 1 base removed from V and 3 bases from J, the gap between germline ends came to 6 bases. This CDR3 comprises 13 residues. The CDR3 coding sequence is TGTGCCAGCAGCTTAGATCAGCACACTGAAGCTTTCTTT. As protein: CASSLDQHTEAFF.

Concerning this clone itself: Other DNA sequences in this specimen translate into the identical CDR3. The gene calls are TRBV4-1 and TRBJ1-1; D unresolved. Germline V lookup: CDR1 MGHRA, CDR2 YSYEKL. Trimming removed 4 bases from V and 4 bases from J, with 10 bases in between. The CDR3 has 13 residues. The CDR3 loop is CASSLLRGTEAFF. Written as DNA, the CDR3 is TGCGCCAGCAGCCTCCTGCGGGGCACTGAAGCTTTCTTT.

This clone has a single count. This sequence joins TRBV4-1 and TRBJ2-7; 7 bases map to TRBD2. The CDR3 totals 16 residues. Trimming took 1 base from V and 0 from J; bases not matched to a gene: 6. Looked up from germline, CDR1 is MGHRA and CDR2 is YSYEKL. CDR3 protein: CASSQGWGGSSYEQYF. CDR3 sequence (DNA): TGCGCCAGCAGCCAAGGGTGGGGGGGGAGCTCCTACGAGCAGTACTTC.

CDR3 amino acids: CASSPGSRSGNTIYF. CDR3 bases: TGTGCCAGCAGCCCTGGGAGTCGTTCTGGAAACACCATATATTTT. The V gene is TRBV28, the J gene TRBJ1-3; D is uncertain. The CDR3 has 15 residues. Germline V CDR1 and CDR2: MDHEN, SYDVKM. V shed 6 bases and J shed 1 base, with 13 bases lying between them.

V is TRBV7-2 and J is TRBJ2-3; 8 bases agree with TRBD2. Trimming took 5 bases from V and 5 from J; bases not matched to a gene: 9. In germline, CDR1 is SGHTA, CDR2 FQGNSA. This CDR3 region has 15 residues. The CDR3 loop is CASSPHGGAGDTQYF. CDR3 in DNA: TGTGCCAGCAGCCCGCACGGGGGGGCGGGAGATACGCAGTATTTT.

The chain is built from TRBV28 and TRBJ1-6; D perhaps matches TRBD1 (6 bases). V lost 2 bases and J 7 bases, leaving 15 bases between the germline ends. CDR3 size: 16 residues. Per the germline V gene, CDR1 is MDHEN and CDR2 is SYDVKM. The CDR3 bases are TGTGCCAGCAGTTTAAGGACAGCCTCTGGGAATTCACCCCTCCACTTT. Translated: CASSLRTASGNSPLHF. Combining the CDR3 with reference TRBV28 and TRBJ1-6 gives the whole variable domain DVKVTQSSRYLVKRTGEKVFLECVQDMDHENMFWYRQDPGLGLRLIYFSYDVKMKEKGDIPEGYSVSREKKERFSLILESASTNQTSMYLCASSLRTASGNSPLHFGNGTRLTVT.

This clone was recorded a few times. The chain has TRBV27 and TRBJ1-2; possibly TRBD1 for D (6 bases). V gave up 5 bases and J gave up 6 bases, with 19 bases separating them. Germline CDR1 and CDR2: MNHEY and SMNVEV (reference sequence). This CDR3 is 15 amino acids long. The CDR3, as DNA: TGTGCCAGCAGTCCCTACTTGGGCAGGGGCGATGGCTACACCTTC. As protein: CASSPYLGRGDGYTF.

The chain has TRBV14 and TRBJ1-6; 7 positions agree with TRBD1. Per germline, CDR1 SGHDN and CDR2 FVKESK. The CDR3 totals 17 residues. J was trimmed by 3 bases and V by 4 bases; bases with no gene match: 9. The CDR3 DNA reads as TGTGCCAGCAGCCTAAGAACAGGGGAACTCTATAATTCACCCCTCCACTTT. This translates into CASSLRTGELYNSPLHF.

The chain links TRBV6-1 to TRBJ1-1; weak D call: TRBD1 (6 bases). The CDR3 has 13 amino acids. Germline CDR1 is MNHNS and CDR2 is SASEGT. Trimming took off 6 bases at V and 4 bases at J, with 12 bases between the two ends. For the CDR3, the DNA is TGTGCCAGCAGAGTCAGGGGAATCACTGAAGCTTTCTTT. Translating it yields CASRVRGITEAFF.

This clone is a singleton in its sample. The chain has TRBV5-1 and TRBJ2-1, with TRBD2 matching over 11 bases. Germline trimming cut 4 bases from V and 7 bases from J; bases unmatched to any gene: 10. The CDR3 runs 16 residues. CDR1 SGHRS and CDR2 YFSETQ come from the germline V gene. CDR3: CASSPGGSGGANEQFF. The DNA of the CDR3 is TGCGCCAGCAGCCCCGGGGGTAGCGGGGGGGCAAATGAGCAGTTCTTC.

V gene TRBV19 combines with J gene TRBJ2-3, with 9 bases fitting TRBD1. The CDR3 sequence is 16 residues long. The germline CDR1 and CDR2 sequences are LNHDA and SQIVND (reference sequence). V was clipped by 5 bases and J by 3 bases; unmatched bases: 9. CDR3 DNA: TGTGCCAGTAGTCGGGTACCCGGGACAGGGACAGATACGCAGTATTTT. Translated, it gives CASSRVPGTGTDTQYF.

With respect to this clone: Other DNA sequences in the same sample also yield this CDR3. The rearrangement uses TRBV10-3 and TRBJ2-5; D is uncertain. The CDR3 contains 11 residues. CDR1 is ENHRY and CDR2 is SYGVKD in the germline V gene. V lost 4 bases to trimming and J lost 4 bases, with 4 bases between them. The CDR3 loop reads CAISGGETQYF. The CDR3 DNA sequence: TGTGCCATCAGTGGTGGAGAGACCCAGTACTTC.